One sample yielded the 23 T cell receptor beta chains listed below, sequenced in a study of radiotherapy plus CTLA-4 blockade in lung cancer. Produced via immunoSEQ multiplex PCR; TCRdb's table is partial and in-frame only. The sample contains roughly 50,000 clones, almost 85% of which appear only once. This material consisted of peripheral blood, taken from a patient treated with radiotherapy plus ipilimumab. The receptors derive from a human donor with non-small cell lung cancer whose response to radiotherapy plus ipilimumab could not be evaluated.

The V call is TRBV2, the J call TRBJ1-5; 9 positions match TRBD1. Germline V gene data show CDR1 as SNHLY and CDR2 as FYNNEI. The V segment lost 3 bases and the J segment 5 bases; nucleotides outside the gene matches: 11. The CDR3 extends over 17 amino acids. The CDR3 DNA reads TGTGCCAGCAGTGACAAGCTCCGGGACAGGGAGGATCAGCCCCAGCATTTT. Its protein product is CASSDKLRDREDQPQHF.

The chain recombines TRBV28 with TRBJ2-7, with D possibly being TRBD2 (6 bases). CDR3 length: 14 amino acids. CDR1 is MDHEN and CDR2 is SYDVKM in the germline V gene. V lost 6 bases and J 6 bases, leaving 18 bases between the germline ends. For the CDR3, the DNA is TGTGCCAGCAGCTTGGACTATAGATCGGTCGAGCAGTACTTC. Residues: CASSLDYRSVEQYF.

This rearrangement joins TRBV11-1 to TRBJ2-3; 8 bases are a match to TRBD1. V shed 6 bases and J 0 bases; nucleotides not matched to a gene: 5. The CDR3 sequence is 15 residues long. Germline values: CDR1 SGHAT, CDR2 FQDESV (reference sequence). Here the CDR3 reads CASRTTGASTDTQYF. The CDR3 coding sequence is TGTGCCAGCAGAACGACAGGGGCGAGCACAGATACGCAGTATTTT.

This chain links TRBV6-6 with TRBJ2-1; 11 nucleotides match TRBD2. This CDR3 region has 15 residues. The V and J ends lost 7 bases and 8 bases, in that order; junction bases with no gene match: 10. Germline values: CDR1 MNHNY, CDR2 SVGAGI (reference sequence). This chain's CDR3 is CASTLGLAGWDEQFF. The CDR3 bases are TGTGCCAGCACCCTCGGACTAGCGGGCTGGGATGAGCAGTTCTTC.

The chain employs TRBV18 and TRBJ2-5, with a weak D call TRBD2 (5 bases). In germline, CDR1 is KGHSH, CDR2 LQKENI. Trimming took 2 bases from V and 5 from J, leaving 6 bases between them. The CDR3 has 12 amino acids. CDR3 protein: CASSPREETQYF. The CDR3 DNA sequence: TGTGCCAGCTCACCAAGGGAGGAGACCCAGTACTTC.

CDR3 coding DNA: TGTGCCTGGAAACAGGCCTCTGGAAACACCATATATTTT. Translated: CAWKQASGNTIYF. The chain is built from TRBV30 and TRBJ1-3; D might be TRBD1 (5 bases). The CDR3 contains 13 residues. Germline CDR1 reads GTSNPN; CDR2 reads SVGIG (reference sequence). With 4 bases removed from V and 0 bases from J, the gap between germline ends came to 7 bases.

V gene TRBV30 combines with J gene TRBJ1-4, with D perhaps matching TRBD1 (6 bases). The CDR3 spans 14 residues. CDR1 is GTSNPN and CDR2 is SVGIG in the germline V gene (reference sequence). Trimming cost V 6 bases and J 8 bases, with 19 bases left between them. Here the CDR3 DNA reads TGTGCCTGTGTTTTACAGGGCCTGGGAGAAAAACTGTTTTTT. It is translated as CACVLQGLGEKLFF.

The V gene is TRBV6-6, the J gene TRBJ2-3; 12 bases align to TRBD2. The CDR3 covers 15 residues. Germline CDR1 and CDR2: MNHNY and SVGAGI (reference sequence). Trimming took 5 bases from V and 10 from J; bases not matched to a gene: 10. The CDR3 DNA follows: TGTGCCAGCAGTCTGGGACTAGCGGGTGGGCCCGCGCAGTATTTT. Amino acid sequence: CASSLGLAGGPAQYF.

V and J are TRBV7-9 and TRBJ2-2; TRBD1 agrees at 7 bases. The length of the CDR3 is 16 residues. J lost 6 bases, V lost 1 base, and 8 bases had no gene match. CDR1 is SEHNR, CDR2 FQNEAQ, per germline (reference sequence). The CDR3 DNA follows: TGTGCCAGCAGCTTAGATTGGAGACAGGGATCCGGGGAGCTGTTTTTT. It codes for CASSLDWRQGSGELFF.

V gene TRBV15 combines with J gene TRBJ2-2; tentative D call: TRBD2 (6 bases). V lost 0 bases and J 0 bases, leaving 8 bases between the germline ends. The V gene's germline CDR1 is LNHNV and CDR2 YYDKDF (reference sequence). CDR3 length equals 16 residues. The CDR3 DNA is TGTGCCACCAGCAGAGAGCAGCGGGCGAACACCGGGGAGCTGTTTTTT. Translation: CATSREQRANTGELFF.

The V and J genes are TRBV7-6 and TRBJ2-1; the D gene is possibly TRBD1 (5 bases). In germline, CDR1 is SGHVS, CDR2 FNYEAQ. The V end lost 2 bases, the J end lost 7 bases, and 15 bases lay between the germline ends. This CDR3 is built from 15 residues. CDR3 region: CASSLLQGRGNEQFF. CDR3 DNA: TGTGCCAGCAGCTTATTGCAGGGTAGGGGAAATGAGCAGTTCTTC.

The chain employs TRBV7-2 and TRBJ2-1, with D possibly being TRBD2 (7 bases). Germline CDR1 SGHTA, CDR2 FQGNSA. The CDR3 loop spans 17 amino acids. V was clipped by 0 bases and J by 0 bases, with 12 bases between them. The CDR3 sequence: CASSLARGGSSYNEQFF. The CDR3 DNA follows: TGTGCCAGCAGCTTAGCTAGGGGGGGAAGCTCCTACAATGAGCAGTTCTTC.

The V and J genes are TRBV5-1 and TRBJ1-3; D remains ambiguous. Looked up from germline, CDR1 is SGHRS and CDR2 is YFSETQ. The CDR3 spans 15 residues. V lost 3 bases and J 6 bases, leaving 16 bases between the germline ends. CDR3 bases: TGCGCCAGCAGCTCGGAGGGTCTGACTTTAAACACCATATATTTT. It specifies CASSSEGLTLNTIYF. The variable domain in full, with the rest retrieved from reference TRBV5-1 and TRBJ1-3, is KAGVTQTPRYLIKTRGQQVTLSCSPISGHRSVSWYQQTPGQGLQFLFEYFSETQRNKGNFPGRFSGRQFSNSRSEMNVSTLELGDSALYLCASSSEGLTLNTIYFGEGSWLTVV.

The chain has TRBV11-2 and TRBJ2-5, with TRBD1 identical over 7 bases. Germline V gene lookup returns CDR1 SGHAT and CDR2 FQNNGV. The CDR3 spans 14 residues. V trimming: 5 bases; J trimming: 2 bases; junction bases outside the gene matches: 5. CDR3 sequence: CASSPGQLQETQYF. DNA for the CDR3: TGTGCCAGCAGCCCGGGACAGTTACAAGAGACCCAGTACTTC.

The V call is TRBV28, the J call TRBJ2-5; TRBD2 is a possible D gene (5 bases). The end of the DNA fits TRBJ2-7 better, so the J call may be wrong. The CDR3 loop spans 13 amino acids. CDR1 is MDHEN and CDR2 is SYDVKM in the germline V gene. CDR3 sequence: CASSLSLAYEQYF. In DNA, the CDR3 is TGTGCCAGCAGTTTGTCACTAGCCTACGAGCAGTACTTC.

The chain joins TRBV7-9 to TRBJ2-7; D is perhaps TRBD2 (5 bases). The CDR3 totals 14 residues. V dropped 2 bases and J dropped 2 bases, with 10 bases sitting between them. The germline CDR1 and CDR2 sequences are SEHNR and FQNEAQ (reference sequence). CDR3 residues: CASSLYGVTYEQYF. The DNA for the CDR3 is TGTGCCAGCAGCTTATACGGGGTGACCTACGAGCAGTACTTC.

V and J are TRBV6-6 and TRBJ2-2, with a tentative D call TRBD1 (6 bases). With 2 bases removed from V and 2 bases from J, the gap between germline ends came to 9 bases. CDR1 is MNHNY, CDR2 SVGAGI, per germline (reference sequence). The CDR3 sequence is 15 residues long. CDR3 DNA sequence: TGTGCCAGCAGTTACGCGGACAGAAACACCGGGGAGCTGTTTTTT. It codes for CASSYADRNTGELFF.

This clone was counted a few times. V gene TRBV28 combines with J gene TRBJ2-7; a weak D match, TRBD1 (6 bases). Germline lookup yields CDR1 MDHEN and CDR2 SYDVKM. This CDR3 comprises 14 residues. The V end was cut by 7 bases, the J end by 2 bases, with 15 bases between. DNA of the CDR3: TGTGCCAGCACCTCACCAGACAGGCCCTACGAGCAGTACTTC. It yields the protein CASTSPDRPYEQYF.

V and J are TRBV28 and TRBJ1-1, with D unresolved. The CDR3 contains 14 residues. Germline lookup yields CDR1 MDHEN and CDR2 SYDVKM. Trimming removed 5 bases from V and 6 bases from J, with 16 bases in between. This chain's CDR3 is CASSGERRLAEAFF. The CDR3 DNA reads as TGTGCCAGCAGTGGCGAGCGCCGGCTGGCTGAAGCTTTCTTT.

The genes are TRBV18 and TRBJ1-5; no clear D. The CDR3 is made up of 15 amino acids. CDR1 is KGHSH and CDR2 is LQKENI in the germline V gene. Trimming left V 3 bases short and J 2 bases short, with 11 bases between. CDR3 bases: TGTGCCAGCTCACCGACTACCGGGGGCAATCAGCCCCAGCATTTT. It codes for CASSPTTGGNQPQHF.

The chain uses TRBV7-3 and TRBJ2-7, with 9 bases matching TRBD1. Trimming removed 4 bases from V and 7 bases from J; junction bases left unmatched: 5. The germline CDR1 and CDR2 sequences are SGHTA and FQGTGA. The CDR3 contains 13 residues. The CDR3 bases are TGTGCCAGCAGCTCTGACAGGGGGGAAGAGCAGTACTTC. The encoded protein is CASSSDRGEEQYF.

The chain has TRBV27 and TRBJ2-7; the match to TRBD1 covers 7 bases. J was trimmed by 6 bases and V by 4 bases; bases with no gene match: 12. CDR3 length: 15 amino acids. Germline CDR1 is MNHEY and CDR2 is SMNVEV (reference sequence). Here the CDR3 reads CASSSPRTGIFEQYF. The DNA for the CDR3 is TGTGCCAGCAGTTCACCCCGGACAGGAATCTTCGAGCAGTACTTC.

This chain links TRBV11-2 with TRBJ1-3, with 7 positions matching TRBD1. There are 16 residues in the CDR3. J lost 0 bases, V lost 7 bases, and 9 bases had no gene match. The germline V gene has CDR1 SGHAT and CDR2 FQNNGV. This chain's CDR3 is CASTSAQGFSGNTIYF. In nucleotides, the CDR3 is TGTGCCAGCACTTCCGCACAGGGGTTCTCTGGAAACACCATATATTTT.